A single sample gave rise to the 25 T cell receptor beta chains below, sequenced in a study of blood T cell repertoires in COVID-19. TCRdb's table, derived via immunoSEQ multiplex PCR, lists solely in-frame clones and lacks some. The sample lists about 190,000 clones; more than 85% were seen once. Sequenced material: PBMCs or T cells enriched from blood (not recorded which). These receptors all stem from a woman in her thirties or forties in a cohort exposed to, infected with or recovered from COVID-19 (not recorded which).

V gene TRBV19 combines with J gene TRBJ2-7; TRBD2 aligns across 9 bases. V shed 7 bases and J 6 bases; nucleotides not matched to a gene: 16. Germline V gene data show CDR1 as LNHDA and CDR2 as SQIVND (reference sequence). The CDR3 is made up of 16 amino acids. Written as DNA, the CDR3 is TGTGCCAGTAACGTAGCGGGAGAACAGGCCCAAAGCGAGCAGTACTTC. It encodes CASNVAGEQAQSEQYF. Full variable domain (outside the CDR3, taken from reference TRBV19 and TRBJ2-7): DGGITQSPKYLFRKEGQNVTLSCEQNLNHDAMYWYRQDPGQGLRLIYYSQIVNDFQKGDIAEGYSVSREKKESFPLTVTSAQKNPTAFYLCASNVAGEQAQSEQYFGPGTRLTVT.

V usage is TRBV5-1 and J usage is TRBJ2-3; tentative D call: TRBD2 (6 bases). The ends were cut back, 2 bases at V and 4 bases at J, with 8 bases in the middle. The CDR3 loop spans 13 amino acids. CDR1 and CDR2 (germline): SGHRS, YFSETQ. The CDR3 DNA follows: TGCGCCAGCAGCTTTGCGGGGCCAGATACGCAGTATTTT. As protein: CASSFAGPDTQYF.

The genes are TRBV5-1 and TRBJ2-7, with 7 positions matching TRBD1. The germline V gene encodes CDR1 SGHRS and CDR2 YFSETQ. The CDR3 is 20 amino acids. V shed 2 bases and J 2 bases; nucleotides not matched to a gene: 22. The CDR3 DNA reads TGCGCCAGCAGCTTCCGCCTCATGGGACAGCCTATGGGGTGGGCCTACGAGCAGTACTTC. It is translated as CASSFRLMGQPMGWAYEQYF.

V usage is TRBV7-9 and J usage is TRBJ1-5, with unresolved D. V was pared by 1 base and J by 1 base, with 5 bases between. The CDR3 spans 14 residues. Per germline, CDR1 SEHNR and CDR2 FQNEAQ (reference sequence). The CDR3 DNA follows: TGTGCCAGCAGCTTAGGAGCAAGCAATCAGCCCCAGCATTTT. The encoded protein is CASSLGASNQPQHF.

V is TRBV13 and J is TRBJ2-6, with TRBD1 identical over 8 bases. CDR1 and CDR2 from the germline V gene are PRHDT and FYEKMQ (reference sequence). V lost 0 bases and J lost 8; bases outside the gene matches: 3. This CDR3 comprises 15 residues. The CDR3 bases are TGTGCCAGCAGCTTAGGCGGACAGGGTACCAACGTCCTGACTTTC. It encodes CASSLGGQGTNVLTF.

This chain joins TRBV28 and TRBJ2-7; 8 nucleotides line up with TRBD1. The CDR3 loop spans 15 amino acids. Per germline, CDR1 MDHEN and CDR2 SYDVKM. V trimming: 3 bases; J trimming: 4 bases; junction bases outside the gene matches: 8. CDR3 region: CASSFPRDRTYEQYF. The CDR3 DNA reads TGTGCCAGCAGTTTTCCCCGGGACAGGACTTACGAGCAGTACTTC.

This chain connects TRBV7-6 to TRBJ2-3; 7 positions match TRBD1. Trimming took 4 bases from V and 0 from J; bases not matched to a gene: 7. This CDR3 spans 16 amino acids. From germline, CDR1 is SGHVS and CDR2 FNYEAQ. The CDR3 nucleotides read TGTGCCAGCAGCTCGAAACCGGGACAGAGCACAGATACGCAGTATTTT. Protein sequence: CASSSKPGQSTDTQYF.

On this clone: Its ends do not fully match the called genes, so a read error is possible. This chain uses TRBV10-1 with TRBJ2-5, with D perhaps TRBD2 (6 bases). The germline V gene encodes CDR1 WNHNN and CDR2 SYGVQD (reference sequence). This CDR3 spans 15 amino acids. The CDR3 protein is CAGQGPIPRGEAQYF. CDR3 coding DNA: TGCGCCGGCCAAGGGCCCATCCCGCGGGGAGAGGCCCAGTACTTC.

The V gene is TRBV12-3 or TRBV12-4, the J gene TRBJ1-4, with no clear D. V was cut by 5 bases and J by 8 bases, with 9 bases left in between. This CDR3 comprises 12 residues. CDR3 bases: TGTGCCAGCAGTCGAAACCAGGAAAAACTGTTTTTT. Amino acid sequence: CASSRNQEKLFF.

The chain couples TRBV3-1 (or the pseudogene TRBV3-2) to TRBJ1-1; D remains ambiguous. The CDR3 has 14 amino acids. Trimming took 5 bases from V and 1 from J, leaving 11 bases between them. The germline V gene has CDR1 LGHDT and CDR2 YNNKEL (reference sequence). Here the CDR3 DNA reads TGTGCCAGCAGCTACGGTCCAGGGAACACTGAAGCTTTCTTT. Its translation: CASSYGPGNTEAFF.

This clone has only one observation. The V call is TRBV18, the J call TRBJ1-2; 7 bases align to TRBD1. V lost 0 bases and J lost 4; bases outside the gene matches: 5. Germline loops: CDR1 KGHSH, CDR2 LQKENI. The CDR3 spans 15 residues. The CDR3 reads CASSPPANRGYGYTF. The CDR3, as DNA: TGTGCCAGCTCACCACCGGCCAACAGGGGCTATGGCTACACCTTC. The full variable domain, completed using reference TRBV18 and TRBJ1-2, is NAGVMQNPRHLVRRRGQEARLRCSPMKGHSHVYWYRQLPEEGLKFMVYLQKENIIDESGMPKERFSAEFPKEGPSILRIQQVVRGDSAAYFCASSPPANRGYGYTFGSGTRLTVV.

The chain has TRBV7-6 and TRBJ1-1; 8 bases agree with TRBD1. The germline gives CDR1 SGHVS, CDR2 FNYEAQ. V gave up 5 bases and J gave up 1 base; unmatched junction bases: 3. This CDR3 contains 14 residues. The CDR3 bases are TGTGCCAGCAGCCTAGACAGGGGGAACACTGAAGCTTTCTTT. This encodes CASSLDRGNTEAFF.

In this sample, this clone turned up once. The genes are TRBV27 and TRBJ1-4, with D possibly TRBD1 on 5 matching bases. V was clipped by 2 bases and J by 8 bases, with 15 bases between them. Germline lookup yields CDR1 MNHEY and CDR2 SMNVEV (reference sequence). The CDR3 has 15 residues. The CDR3 reads CASSLIGGGYEKLFF. CDR3 DNA sequence: TGTGCCAGCAGTTTAATAGGCGGGGGGTACGAAAAACTGTTTTTT.

The CDR3 region is CASSLSNRGAYEQYF. In DNA form, the CDR3 reads TGTGCCAGCAGTTTAAGTAACAGGGGAGCCTACGAGCAGTACTTC. The V and J genes are TRBV27 and TRBJ2-7; 7 bases match TRBD1. The CDR3 has 15 residues. CDR1 MNHEY and CDR2 SMNVEV come from the germline V gene (reference sequence). The V gene end was trimmed by 2 bases and the J gene end by 2 bases; junction bases not matched to a gene: 6.

The chain employs TRBV24-1 and TRBJ2-1; D possibly corresponds to TRBD1 (5 bases). The V gene lost 3 bases and the J gene lost 7 bases, with 18 bases spanning the gap. CDR3 size: 16 residues. Germline CDR1 and CDR2: KGHDR and SFDVKD. DNA of the CDR3: TGTGCCACCAGTGATACGCAGGGAATAAGCGTTAATGAGCAGTTCTTC. Protein sequence: CATSDTQGISVNEQFF.

The V gene is TRBV3-1 (or the pseudogene TRBV3-2), the J gene TRBJ2-1, with 8 nucleotides matching TRBD2. The ends lost 4 bases at V and 4 bases at J; junction bases unmatched: 15. This CDR3 is built from 18 residues. Per the germline V gene, CDR1 is LGHDT and CDR2 is YNNKEL (reference sequence). The CDR3 DNA reads as TGTGCCAGCAGCCCGAACTTTTTGATTAGCGGGACGTACAATGAGCAGTTCTTC. Translating gives CASSPNFLISGTYNEQFF.

This chain joins TRBV7-9 and TRBJ1-3; D might be TRBD1 (6 bases). In germline, CDR1 is SEHNR, CDR2 FQNEAQ (reference sequence). Trimming removed 4 bases from V and 4 bases from J, with 17 bases in between. This CDR3 region has 16 residues. CDR3 loop: CASSSHTRGRGNTIYF. In DNA form, the CDR3 reads TGTGCCAGCAGCTCGCACACTAGGGGGAGAGGAAACACCATATATTTT. Full variable domain (rest looked up from reference TRBV7-9 and TRBJ1-3): DTGVSQNPRHKITKRGQNVTFRCDPISEHNRLYWYRQTLGQGPEFLTYFQNEAQLEKSRLLSDRFSAERPKGSFSTLEIQRTEQGDSAMYLCASSSHTRGRGNTIYFGEGSWLTVV.

The chain recombines TRBV5-1 with TRBJ1-2; 7 bases line up with TRBD1. The CDR3 totals 16 residues. The V gene end was trimmed by 4 bases and the J gene end by 0 bases; junction bases not matched to a gene: 9. The germline V gene has CDR1 SGHRS and CDR2 YFSETQ. The CDR3 DNA reads TGCGCCAGCAGCCGGGACAGCCAAGAAACTAACTATGGCTACACCTTC. Protein product: CASSRDSQETNYGYTF.

The chain couples TRBV4-1 to TRBJ1-1; 7 bases fit TRBD1. The CDR3 spans 14 residues. Germline CDR1 reads MGHRA; CDR2 reads YSYEKL. After removal of 3 bases from V and 10 bases from J, the junction contained 11 bases not matched to a gene. CDR3 nucleotide sequence: TGCGCCAGCAGCCAGATATTGGGGGGACAGAGAGCTTTCTTT. It encodes CASSQILGGQRAFF.

V is TRBV29-1 and J is TRBJ1-1; 9 bases are a match to TRBD1. The CDR3 covers 14 residues. Germline V CDR1 and CDR2: SQVTM, ANQGSEA. V was clipped by 7 bases and J by 7 bases; unmatched bases: 13. In DNA form, the CDR3 reads TGCAGCGCTCAGAACCGGGACAGGGTTATTGAAGCTTTCTTT. Its translation: CSAQNRDRVIEAFF.

The J gene is TRBJ1-2, the V gene TRBV11-2, with D perhaps matching TRBD1 (5 bases). The germline CDR1 and CDR2 sequences are SGHAT and FQNNGV. The length of the CDR3 is 13 residues. Trimming left V 6 bases short and J 6 bases short, with 14 bases between. CDR3 sequence (DNA): TGTGCCAGCAGTTCAGGCAGGGTCAATGGCTACACCTTC. This encodes CASSSGRVNGYTF.

The chain couples TRBV2 to TRBJ1-5; no firm D call. Trimming removed 3 bases from V and 6 bases from J, with 12 bases in between. The CDR3 loop spans 14 amino acids. Germline lookup yields CDR1 SNHLY and CDR2 FYNNEI. The CDR3 protein is CASSDGGRGQPQHF. Here the CDR3 DNA reads TGTGCCAGCAGTGATGGAGGGCGAGGTCAGCCCCAGCATTTT.

The V and J genes are TRBV18 and TRBJ2-5; 7 bases align to TRBD1. The CDR3 loop spans 14 amino acids. The ends lost 8 bases at V and 4 bases at J; junction bases unmatched: 10. Looked up from germline, CDR1 is KGHSH and CDR2 is LQKENI. The CDR3 nucleotides are TGTGCCAGCACCCCGGACAGGTCGGGAGAGACCCAGTACTTC. Residues: CASTPDRSGETQYF. The entire variable domain, with the rest obtained from reference TRBV18 and TRBJ2-5, is as follows: NAGVMQNPRHLVRRRGQEARLRCSPMKGHSHVYWYRQLPEEGLKFMVYLQKENIIDESGMPKERFSAEFPKEGPSILRIQQVVRGDSAAYFCASTPDRSGETQYFGPGTRLLVL.

The chain recombines TRBV5-5 with TRBJ2-3; weak D call: TRBD2 (6 bases). The ends were cut back, 4 bases at V and 11 bases at J, with 14 bases in the middle. This CDR3 region has 12 residues. From germline, CDR1 is SGHKS and CDR2 YYEKEE (reference sequence). This chain's CDR3 is CASSPWGTWQYF. CDR3 sequence (DNA): TGTGCCAGCAGCCCATGGGGGACTTGGCAGTATTTT.

The rearrangement links TRBV10-3 to TRBJ1-1; 9 bases map to TRBD1. The germline CDR1 and CDR2 sequences are ENHRY and SYGVKD. V gave up 6 bases and J gave up 6 bases; unmatched junction bases: 8. This CDR3 comprises 14 residues. The DNA of the CDR3 is TGTGCCATCAGGGGACAGGGCCCAGTTTCTGAAGCTTTCTTT. This gives the protein CAIRGQGPVSEAFF.